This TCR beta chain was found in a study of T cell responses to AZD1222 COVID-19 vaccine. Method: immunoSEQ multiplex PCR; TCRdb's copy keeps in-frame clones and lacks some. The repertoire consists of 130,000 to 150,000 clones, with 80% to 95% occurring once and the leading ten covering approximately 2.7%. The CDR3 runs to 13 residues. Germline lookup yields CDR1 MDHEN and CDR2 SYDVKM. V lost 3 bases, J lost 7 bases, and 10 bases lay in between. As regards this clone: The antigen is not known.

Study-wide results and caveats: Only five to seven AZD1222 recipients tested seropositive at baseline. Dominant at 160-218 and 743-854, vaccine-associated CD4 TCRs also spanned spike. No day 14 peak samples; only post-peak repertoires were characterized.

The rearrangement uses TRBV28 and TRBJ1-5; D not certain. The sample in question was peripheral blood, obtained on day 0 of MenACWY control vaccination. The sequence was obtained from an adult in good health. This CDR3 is CASSFRSRQPQHF. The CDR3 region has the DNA TGTGCCAGCAGTTTTCGCAGCAGACAGCCCCAGCATTTT.